Listed below are T cell receptor beta chains from one sample, sequenced in a study of cytomegalovirus exposure and HLA in healthy donors. Profiled with immunoSEQ multiplex PCR; TCRdb holds only in-frame clones, not every one. The sample includes more than 80,000 clones, 70% to 75% seen only once; the top ten take about 4.2%. The sample was PBMCs. The receptor set was obtained from a man aged 60 to 75 in good health and CMV-seronegative. CDR3s include the opening cysteine and the closing phenylalanine or tryptophan. A D gene is named only where the DNA matches it firmly. A clone size is listed for some rows: how often the clone was seen (once, few, many), or a class if it is expanded.

>TRBV4-1|TRBJ1-1|few|TRBD1
CASSPLGQPNTEAFF
TGCGCCAGCAGCCCCCTGGGACAGCCGAACACTGAAGCTTTCTTT
>TRBV19|TRBJ1-2|NA|NA
CASSIDMSGVLGYTF
TGTGCCAGTAGTATAGATATGTCAGGGGTTCTCGGCTACACCTTC
>TRBV6-1|TRBJ1-2|NA|TRBD1
CASSELHEQGAGGYTF
TGTGCCAGCAGTGAACTACATGAACAGGGGGCGGGTGGCTACACCTTC
>TRBV7-9|TRBJ2-7|few|TRBD2
CASSLLAEHYEQYF
TGTGCCAGCAGCTTGCTAGCGGAGCACTACGAGCAGTACTTC
>TRBV7-9|TRBJ1-1|NA|NA
CSSSFGGSEAFF
TGTTCCAGCAGCTTTGGAGGCTCTGAAGCTTTCTTT
>TRBV27|TRBJ1-6|NA|TRBD1
CASSFRTGNSPLHF
TGTGCCAGCAGTTTTCGGACAGGGAACTCACCCCTCCACTTT
>TRBV5-1|TRBJ1-5|NA|TRBD1
CASSPTGGGNQPQHF
TGCGCCAGCAGCCCCACAGGGGGCGGCAATCAGCCCCAGCATTTT
>TRBV30|TRBJ1-2|once|TRBD1
CAWSPTGGDGYTF
TGTGCCTGGAGTCCAACAGGGGGTGATGGCTACACCTTC
>TRBV5-4|TRBJ2-3|NA|NA
CASSFGGYTDTQYF
TGTGCCAGCAGCTTTGGCGGGTACACAGATACGCAGTATTTT
>TRBV5-1|TRBJ2-3|NA|NA
CASSLGATTTDTQYF
TGCGCCAGCAGCTTGGGTGCTACCACCACAGATACGCAGTATTTT
>TRBV14|TRBJ2-3|NA|NA
CASSQDLPDTQYF
TGTGCCAGCAGCCAAGATCTTCCAGATACGCAGTATTTT
>TRBV5-1|TRBJ2-3|NA|TRBD1
CASSLTGEADTQYF
TGCGCCAGCAGCCTGACAGGGGAGGCAGATACGCAGTATTTT
>TRBV19|TRBJ1-1|few|NA
CASSPYGQVSTEAFF
TGTGCCAGTAGCCCTTACGGCCAGGTGAGCACTGAAGCTTTCTTT
>TRBV7-3|TRBJ2-1|NA|NA
CASSSSANSYNEQFF
TGTGCCAGCAGCTCTAGCGCAAACTCCTACAATGAGCAGTTCTTC